The 28 T cell receptor beta chains listed next were all sequenced from one sample in a study of shared clonotypes between healthy human individuals (dated by TCRdb to about 2020). Preparation of the library involved the immunoSEQ multiplex PCR assay. Not all clones reach the TCRdb copy of this immuneACCESS table, which keeps in-frame sequences only. Checked studies attribute under half of the gap to unresolved V genes and leave the rest unexplained. In all, the sample holds around 1,000,000 clones, and approximately 77% of those were seen once. Of the sample, 0.89% falls within the top ten clones. Material: memory CD4+ T cells from PBMCs. The cell subset or site label of this sample denotes: CD45RA-negative fraction. The source of these receptors is a young man in good health. Some clones in this sample may be carry-over from other donors' samples.

The V gene is TRBV5-1, the J gene TRBJ2-2; D gene unclear. The CDR3 covers 14 residues. The V gene lost 4 bases and the J gene lost 3 bases, with 10 bases spanning the gap. Per the germline V gene, CDR1 is SGHRS and CDR2 is YFSETQ. This CDR3 reads CASSTIPHTGELFF. For the CDR3, the DNA is TGCGCCAGCAGCACCATCCCTCACACCGGGGAGCTGTTTTTT.

The chain carries TRBV6-5 and TRBJ1-5, with D unresolved. Germline values: CDR1 MNHEY, CDR2 SVGAGI. This CDR3 is 14 amino acids long. V was shortened by 0 bases and J by 6 bases, with 9 bases between the two germline ends. The CDR3 loop is CASSYSLGSQPQHF. The CDR3 DNA reads as TGTGCCAGCAGTTACTCTCTGGGGAGTCAGCCCCAGCATTTT.

The chain joins TRBV10-3 to TRBJ2-3; D possibly corresponds to TRBD1 (5 bases). The length of the CDR3 is 15 residues. V was pared by 4 bases and J by 1 base, with 12 bases between. Germline V gene data show CDR1 as ENHRY and CDR2 as SYGVKD. CDR3 bases: TGTGCCATCAGTGGACAGAGCCGGGGCACAGATACGCAGTATTTT. Translating gives CAISGQSRGTDTQYF.

V is TRBV6-1 and J is TRBJ2-3, with TRBD2 matching 12 bases. The CDR3 consists of 13 residues. The germline gives CDR1 MNHNS, CDR2 SASEGT. V dropped 3 bases and J dropped 12; count of bases not matched to a gene: 4. For the CDR3, the DNA is TGTGCCAGCAGTGAGTCTAGCGGGAGGGCCCAGTATTTT. Translation gives CASSESSGRAQYF.

With regard to this clone: With a far larger clone one base away, a read error is the likely cause. Other DNA variants within this sample encode the same CDR3. This chain joins TRBV30 and TRBJ1-5; a possible D gene is TRBD1 (6 bases). Germline-derived CDR1 and CDR2 are GTSNPN and SVGIG (reference sequence). This CDR3 has 13 amino acids. Trimming pared 6 bases from V and 11 bases from J, leaving 20 bases between. CDR3: CACEDSGRGAQHF. The DNA of the CDR3 is TGTGCCTGCGAGGACAGCGGGCGGGGGGCCCAGCATTTT.

This clone has just a few counts. The rearrangement links TRBV7-6 to TRBJ2-7; maybe TRBD1 (5 bases). The length of the CDR3 is 15 residues. V gave up 5 bases and J gave up 0 bases, with 14 bases separating them. Germline-derived CDR1 and CDR2 are SGHVS and FNYEAQ. CDR3 region: CASSPTRQSSYEQYF. The CDR3 nucleotides are TGTGCCAGCAGCCCGACCCGACAGAGCTCCTACGAGCAGTACTTC. Looking up the rest from reference TRBV7-6 and TRBJ2-7 gives the full variable domain: GAGVSQSPRYKVTKRGQDVALRCDPISGHVSLYWYRQALGQGPEFLTYFNYEAQQDKSGLPNDRFSAERPEGSISTLTIQRTEQRDSAMYRCASSPTRQSSYEQYFGPGTRLTVT.

This chain links TRBV5-3 with TRBJ2-3; D is uncertain. TRBV5-3 is flagged as an ORF with uncertain function. The V end was cut by 6 bases, the J end by 4 bases, with 12 bases between. This CDR3 has 13 amino acids. The CDR3 reads CARIPSPPDTQYF. In DNA form, the CDR3 reads TGTGCCAGAATCCCTTCCCCGCCAGATACGCAGTATTTT.

This clone was found a few times. The chain couples TRBV6-5 to TRBJ1-3; D remains unclear. Germline-derived CDR1 and CDR2 are MNHEY and SVGAGI. V was trimmed by 0 bases and J by 2 bases, leaving 11 bases between them. This CDR3 has 16 residues. CDR3 protein: CASSYSKRAAGNTIYF. DNA of the CDR3: TGTGCCAGCAGTTACTCGAAGCGGGCAGCTGGAAACACCATATATTTT.

The chain links TRBV5-8 to TRBJ1-2; no definite D call. CDR1 is SGHTS, CDR2 YDEGEE, per germline. This CDR3 has 13 amino acids. V was pared by 4 bases and J by 4 bases, with 11 bases between. Here the CDR3 reads CASSITASYGYTF. In DNA form, the CDR3 reads TGTGCCAGCAGCATCACAGCTTCCTATGGCTACACCTTC. The full variable domain, with the rest looked up from reference TRBV5-8 and TRBJ1-2, is EAGVTQSPTHLIKTRGQQATLRCSPISGHTSVYWYQQALGLGLQFLLWYDEGEERNRGNFPPRFSGRQFPNYSSELNVNALELEDSALYLCASSITASYGYTFGSGTRLTVV.

Remarks on this clone: It is likely a read error: a sequence one base away is far more abundant. This chain connects TRBV28 to TRBJ2-1, with 10 bases identical to TRBD2. The CDR3 loop spans 16 amino acids. CDR1 is MDHEN, CDR2 SYDVKM, per germline. V shed 3 bases, J shed 8 bases, and the junction held 10 bases outside the gene matches. CDR3 residues: CASSFGGLADRDEQFF. The CDR3 coding sequence is TGTGCCAGCAGTTTCGGTGGACTAGCGGACCGGGATGAGCAGTTCTTC.

CDR3 protein: CASSQMLGRHYF. The CDR3 DNA reads TGTGCCAGCAGCCAAATGCTAGGCCGACATTACTTC. This chain links TRBV14 with TRBJ2-5, with D unclear. Germline loops: CDR1 SGHDN, CDR2 FVKESK. Between the trimmed V and J ends, which lost 2 bases and 14 bases, there was a span of 15 bases. The CDR3 runs to 12 residues.

In its sample, this clone was seen a few times. V is TRBV4-1 and J is TRBJ2-1; tentatively, D is TRBD1 (5 bases). Germline-derived CDR1 and CDR2 are MGHRA and YSYEKL. The CDR3 extends over 18 amino acids. V lost 0 bases and J lost 0, with 15 bases in between. In DNA form, the CDR3 reads TGCGCCAGCAGCCAAGATCCTGTGCAGGGCTACTCCTACAATGAGCAGTTCTTC. This translates into CASSQDPVQGYSYNEQFF.

The chain carries TRBV6-5 and TRBJ2-1; D is tentatively TRBD1 or TRBD2 (5 bases each). The ends were cut back, 5 bases at V and 0 bases at J, with 11 bases in the middle. CDR3 size: 15 residues. Germline lookup yields CDR1 MNHEY and CDR2 SVGAGI. The CDR3 region is CASSLGELSYNEQFF. The CDR3, as DNA: TGTGCCAGCAGTCTGGGGGAACTCTCCTACAATGAGCAGTTCTTC.

This clone has ten or more counts. The chain couples TRBV10-3 to TRBJ2-2; 8 bases are a match to TRBD1. J gave up 4 bases and V 3 bases, and 4 bases lay outside the gene matches. This CDR3 region has 15 residues. Germline CDR1 and CDR2: ENHRY and SYGVKD. The CDR3 DNA sequence: TGTGCCATCAGTGAAGGTCAGGGGGCCACCGGGGAGCTGTTTTTT. This gives the protein CAISEGQGATGELFF.

The chain couples TRBV25-1 to TRBJ2-5, with TRBD2 as a possible D gene (5 bases). CDR1 MGHDK and CDR2 SYGVNS come from the germline V gene. This CDR3 is built from 13 residues. V lost 4 bases and J lost 5, with 11 bases in between. The CDR3 nucleotides read TGTGCCAGCAGTGGGCGCGGGCTTGAGACCCAGTACTTC. It encodes CASSGRGLETQYF.

The gene calls are TRBV11-2 and TRBJ2-7; 10 nucleotides line up with TRBD2. CDR1 is SGHAT, CDR2 FQNNGV, per germline. After removal of 4 bases from V and 0 bases from J, the junction contained 3 bases not matched to a gene. This CDR3 spans 15 amino acids. The CDR3 spells CASSSPSGSSYEQYF. The CDR3 DNA sequence: TGTGCCAGCAGCTCCCCTAGCGGGAGCTCCTACGAGCAGTACTTC.

The sample holds many counts of this clone. Additional DNA sequences in this sample encode the identical CDR3. V gene TRBV28 combines with J gene TRBJ2-7, with 8 bases fitting TRBD2. Unmatched junction bases numbered 3, after V lost 4 bases and J lost 4 bases. CDR1 is MDHEN and CDR2 is SYDVKM in the germline V gene. The CDR3 consists of 13 residues. As DNA, the CDR3 is TGTGCCAGCAGTTCTACTAGCGGATACGAGCAGTACTTC. Amino acids: CASSSTSGYEQYF.

The V gene is TRBV28, the J gene TRBJ1-5, with TRBD1 identical over 7 bases. This CDR3 is 16 amino acids long. V was clipped by 0 bases and J by 2 bases; unmatched bases: 4. Germline loops: CDR1 MDHEN, CDR2 SYDVKM. The CDR3 region has the DNA TGTGCCAGCAGTTTATGGGAGGGGGCCGGCAATCAGCCCCAGCATTTT. Protein product: CASSLWEGAGNQPQHF.

The chain is built from TRBV5-8 and TRBJ1-5; D possibly corresponds to TRBD1 (6 bases). V dropped 4 bases and J dropped 6 bases, with 20 bases sitting between them. Germline-derived CDR1 and CDR2 are SGHTS and YDEGEE. The CDR3 is 16 residues long. DNA of the CDR3: TGTGCCAGCAGCCACCGGGAAGCAGGGGTCCGTCAGCCCCAGCATTTT. Translated: CASSHREAGVRQPQHF.

This clone is a singleton in its sample. This chain links TRBV28 with TRBJ1-3; 7 nucleotides match TRBD1. This CDR3 spans 16 amino acids. CDR1 and CDR2 (germline): MDHEN, SYDVKM. V shed 1 base and J 2 bases; nucleotides not matched to a gene: 5. For the CDR3, the DNA is TGTGCCAGCAGTTTATCAGCAGGGGGAACTGGAAACACCATATATTTT. This gives the protein CASSLSAGGTGNTIYF.

The chain links TRBV30 to TRBJ2-5; 7 bases are shared with TRBD2. Unmatched junction bases numbered 20, after V lost 0 bases and J lost 7 bases. The CDR3 runs 18 residues. CDR1 and CDR2 from the germline V gene are GTSNPN and SVGIG (reference sequence). The CDR3, as DNA: TGTGCCTGGAGTGTAAAGTCCTGGGGCGGGAGTGTCGGCGGGACCCAGTACTTC. This translates into CAWSVKSWGGSVGGTQYF. Full variable domain (missing parts from reference TRBV30 and TRBJ2-5): SQTIHQWPATLVQPVGSPLSLECTVEGTSNPNLYWYRQAAGRGLQLLFYSVGIGQISSEVPQNLSASRPQDRQFILSSKKLLLSDSGFYLCAWSVKSWGGSVGGTQYFGPGTRLLVL.

This sequence joins TRBV30 and TRBJ2-7, with D perhaps being TRBD1 or TRBD2 (5 bases each). The CDR3 is made up of 16 amino acids. Germline CDR1 reads GTSNPN; CDR2 reads SVGIG (reference sequence). The V end lost 4 bases, the J end lost 6 bases, and 25 bases lay between the germline ends. CDR3 bases: TGTGCCTGGATAAGAGGGCCGGGACGGGAAATTTCCGAGCAGTACTTC. It is translated as CAWIRGPGREISEQYF.

This clone was counted between two and nine times. The V call is TRBV6-4, the J call TRBJ2-7, with D uncertain. Between the trimmed V and J ends, which lost 3 bases and 3 bases, there was a span of 9 bases. The CDR3 runs 13 residues. The germline V gene encodes CDR1 MRHNA and CDR2 SNTAGT. CDR3 region: CASSEDFGYEQYF. CDR3 nucleotides: TGTGCCAGCAGTGAAGATTTCGGCTACGAGCAGTACTTC.

The chain uses TRBV4-3 and TRBJ2-7; no firm D call. Germline CDR1 is LGHNA and CDR2 is YSLEER. V lost 4 bases and J 0 bases, leaving 16 bases between the germline ends. This CDR3 is built from 16 residues. The CDR3 DNA reads TGCGCCAGCAGCCCCACACTGGTGGCGGCCTCCTACGAGCAGTACTTC. Translating it yields CASSPTLVAASYEQYF.

V usage is TRBV7-9 and J usage is TRBJ2-3; possible D gene TRBD2, 6 bases. V lost 5 bases, J lost 3 bases, and 15 bases lay in between. CDR1 and CDR2 (germline): SEHNR, FQNEAQ (reference sequence). There are 15 residues in the CDR3. As DNA, the CDR3 is TGTGCCAGCAGCCCCCCCGTGACTAGAACAGATACGCAGTATTTT. Translating gives CASSPPVTRTDTQYF.

This clone showed up just once. This rearrangement joins TRBV4-2 to TRBJ1-5; perhaps TRBD1 as D (6 bases). Deletions cut 4 bases from V and 4 bases from J, with 17 bases between. The CDR3 has 16 residues. Germline CDR1 is LGHNA and CDR2 is YNFKEQ. The CDR3 DNA sequence: TGTGCCAGCAGCCCGCCGTGGGGGGCTCCGAATCAGCCCCAGCATTTT. Amino acid sequence: CASSPPWGAPNQPQHF.

This rearrangement joins TRBV12-1 to TRBJ2-5; TRBD1 was called by the table and not checked on the DNA. TRBV12-1 has pseudogene status. The CDR3 consists of 15 residues. CDR3 bases: TGTGCCAGCAGCTTTGATGTCAGTTTCCAAGAGACCCAGTACTTC. Encoded protein: CASSFDVSFQETQYF.

The chain carries TRBV14 and TRBJ2-3; tentatively, D is TRBD2 (5 bases). Germline V gene data show CDR1 as SGHDN and CDR2 as FVKESK. V lost 4 bases and J lost 5, with 16 bases in between. CDR3 length: 15 residues. This chain's CDR3 is CASSPPRSRGDTQYF. The CDR3 DNA is TGTGCCAGCAGCCCCCCACGGAGCCGGGGAGATACGCAGTATTTT.